Described below is a single TCR beta chain sequence and its context. PCR involved 60 Vbeta and 13 Jbeta primers. Libraries were prepared by immunoSEQ multiplex PCR; TCRdb keeps only in-frame clonotypes and omits some of them. Among approximately 70,000 clones, 70% to 80% were seen once, and the ten largest hold more than 7.5%. The data originate from a study of cytomegalovirus exposure and HLA in healthy donors. Germline assignment: CDR1 SGHNT and CDR2 YYREEE (reference sequence). V gave up 1 base and J gave up 2 bases; unmatched junction bases: 7. This CDR3 spans 17 amino acids. This sequence joins TRBV5-4 and TRBJ2-3, with 10 bases aligning to TRBD2. The source is a woman between 50 and 59 years old in good health and CMV-seropositive. Sequenced input: PBMCs. As DNA, the CDR3 is TGTGCCAGCAGCTTGTTTGGTAGCGGGGGGTCCACAGATACGCAGTATTTT. This gives the protein CASSLFGSGGSTDTQYF.